The entry below describes one T cell receptor beta chain. Antigen: not known. The repertoire was sequenced with immunoSEQ multiplex PCR; TCRdb's copy has only in-frame clones and lacks some. The sample lists 150,000 to 200,000 clones, around 90% occurring once. This entry is derived from a study of T cell responses to AZD1222 COVID-19 vaccine. The study, taken as a whole, reports: Clonal diversity was possibly underestimated, and the donors were mostly white British, with more females.

The CDR3 is made up of 14 amino acids. Germline lookup yields CDR1 LNHDA and CDR2 SQIVND (reference sequence). Trimming shortened V by 5 bases and J by 0 bases, and 10 bases separated the two germline ends. The receptor's source is an adult who received the AZD1222 COVID-19 vaccine. The sequenced sample was peripheral blood, obtained 28 days after the second AZD1222 dose. V usage is TRBV19 and J usage is TRBJ2-5; perhaps TRBD1 as D (7 bases). CDR3 region: CASSGGGNQETQYF. The CDR3 bases are TGTGCCAGTAGTGGAGGGGGCAACCAAGAGACCCAGTACTTC.